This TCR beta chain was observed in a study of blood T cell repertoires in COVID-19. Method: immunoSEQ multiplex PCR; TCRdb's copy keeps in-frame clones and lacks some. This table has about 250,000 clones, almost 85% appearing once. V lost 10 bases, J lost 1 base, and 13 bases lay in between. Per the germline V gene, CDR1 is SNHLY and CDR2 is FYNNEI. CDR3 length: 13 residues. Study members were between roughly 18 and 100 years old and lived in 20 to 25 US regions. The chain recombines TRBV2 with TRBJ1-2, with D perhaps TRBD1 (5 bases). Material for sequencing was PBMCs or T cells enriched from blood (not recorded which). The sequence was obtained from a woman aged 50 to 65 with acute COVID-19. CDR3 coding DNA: TGTGCCATCCAATTCAGGGATAACTATGGCTACACCTTC. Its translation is CAIQFRDNYGYTF.